Listed below are T cell receptor beta chains from one sample, sequenced in a study of blood T cell repertoires in COVID-19. Some clones are missing from TCRdb's copy, which holds only in-frame ones; the method was immunoSEQ multiplex PCR. The table lists about 270,000 clones, about nine tenths of them singletons. Sequenced material: PBMCs or T cells enriched from blood (not recorded which). The receptors come from a woman in her forties with acute COVID-19. The CDR3 runs from the conserved cysteine through the conserved F or W. A D gene is named only where the DNA matches it firmly. Clone size is stated in some rows and not others, as once, few, many or a class when expanded.

D gene: TRBD2; V gene: TRBV4-3; clone size: NA; J gene: TRBJ2-3; CDR3 protein: CASSHGLAGVFKYF; CDR3 DNA: TGCGCCAGCAGCCACGGACTAGCGGGAGTCTTTAAATATTTT
D gene: NA; V gene: TRBV12-3/TRBV12-4; clone size: NA; J gene: TRBJ1-3; CDR3 protein: CASSPRQGNTIYF; CDR3 DNA: TGTGCCAGCAGCCCCCGACAGGGAAACACCATATATTTT
D gene: TRBD1; V gene: TRBV29-1; clone size: NA; J gene: TRBJ2-7; CDR3 protein: CSVINRGEQYF; CDR3 DNA: TGCAGCGTCATCAACAGGGGCGAGCAGTACTTC
D gene: NA; V gene: TRBV5-6; clone size: NA; J gene: TRBJ1-1; CDR3 protein: CASSLARNTEAFF; CDR3 DNA: TGTGCCAGCAGCTTGGCCAGGAACACTGAAGCTTTCTTT
D gene: TRBD2; V gene: TRBV30; clone size: once; J gene: TRBJ2-7; CDR3 protein: CAFFGRGNYEQYF; CDR3 DNA: TGTGCCTTTTTCGGGAGGGGGAACTACGAGCAGTACTTC
D gene: NA; V gene: TRBV15; clone size: NA; J gene: TRBJ2-1; CDR3 protein: CATARNSNNEQFF; CDR3 DNA: TGTGCCACCGCGAGGAATTCGAACAATGAGCAGTTCTTC
D gene: NA; V gene: TRBV21-1; clone size: NA; J gene: TRBJ2-5; CDR3 protein: CASLTTSGKETQYF; CDR3 DNA: TGTGCCAGCCTCACCACTAGCGGGAAAGAGACCCAGTACTTC
D gene: TRBD1; V gene: TRBV19; clone size: once; J gene: TRBJ1-2; CDR3 protein: CASSISSDRGAYGYTF; CDR3 DNA: TGTGCCAGTAGTATTTCTTCCGACAGGGGGGCCTATGGCTACACCTTC
D gene: NA; V gene: TRBV7-2; clone size: NA; J gene: TRBJ1-2; CDR3 protein: CASSLDRMNYGYTF; CDR3 DNA: TGTGCCAGCAGCTTAGACAGGATGAACTATGGCTACACCTTC
D gene: TRBD1; V gene: TRBV15; clone size: NA; J gene: TRBJ1-2; CDR3 protein: CATSRDVGGQGNYGYTF; CDR3 DNA: TGTGCCACCAGCAGAGATGTGGGGGGACAGGGGAACTATGGCTACACCTTC
D gene: NA; V gene: TRBV9; clone size: NA; J gene: TRBJ1-2; CDR3 protein: CASSVGSGRGYGYTF; CDR3 DNA: TGTGCCAGCAGCGTAGGGTCAGGGAGGGGGTATGGCTACACCTTC
D gene: NA; V gene: TRBV11-1; clone size: once; J gene: TRBJ2-7; CDR3 protein: CASSPPSYEQYF; CDR3 DNA: TGTGCCAGCAGCCCTCCCTCGTACGAGCAGTACTTC
D gene: TRBD2; V gene: TRBV30; clone size: NA; J gene: TRBJ2-7; CDR3 protein: CAWTRGLAAGEQYF; CDR3 DNA: TGTGCCTGGACCCGAGGACTAGCGGCAGGAGAGCAGTACTTC
D gene: NA; V gene: TRBV7-8; clone size: NA; J gene: TRBJ2-3; CDR3 protein: CASSLVQRATDTQYF; CDR3 DNA: TGTGCCAGCAGCTTAGTCCAGCGGGCCACAGATACGCAGTATTTT
D gene: NA; V gene: TRBV6-5; clone size: NA; J gene: TRBJ1-2; CDR3 protein: CASRRVQGYYGYTF; CDR3 DNA: TGTGCCAGCAGGCGGGTGCAGGGGTACTATGGCTACACCTTC
D gene: TRBD1; V gene: TRBV6-5; clone size: NA; J gene: TRBJ1-1; CDR3 protein: CASSYWSGSGGTEAFF; CDR3 DNA: TGTGCCAGCAGTTACTGGTCAGGGTCAGGGGGCACTGAAGCTTTCTTT
D gene: TRBD1; V gene: TRBV18; clone size: NA; J gene: TRBJ2-7; CDR3 protein: CASSPGTASSYEQYF; CDR3 DNA: TGTGCCAGCTCACCAGGGACAGCCAGCTCCTACGAGCAGTACTTC
D gene: TRBD1; V gene: TRBV9; clone size: NA; J gene: TRBJ2-1; CDR3 protein: CASSPRDSLFNEQFF; CDR3 DNA: TGTGCCAGCAGCCCCCGGGACAGCCTTTTCAATGAGCAGTTCTTC
D gene: NA; V gene: TRBV5-1; clone size: once; J gene: TRBJ2-5; CDR3 protein: CASSPQGGGETQYF; CDR3 DNA: TGCGCCAGCAGCCCCCAAGGAGGTGGAGAGACCCAGTACTTC
D gene: NA; V gene: TRBV5-8; clone size: NA; J gene: TRBJ2-2; CDR3 protein: CASSLTGNTGELFF; CDR3 DNA: TGTGCCAGCAGCCTCACAGGGAACACCGGGGAGCTGTTTTTT
D gene: NA; V gene: TRBV18; clone size: NA; J gene: TRBJ2-7; CDR3 protein: CASSPGQESFLGEQYF; CDR3 DNA: TGTGCCAGCTCACCTGGACAAGAGTCGTTTCTAGGCGAGCAGTACTTC
D gene: NA; V gene: TRBV7-9; clone size: NA; J gene: TRBJ2-1; CDR3 protein: CASSLDTASNEQFF; CDR3 DNA: TGTGCCAGCAGCTTAGATACAGCATCCAATGAGCAGTTCTTC
D gene: TRBD1; V gene: TRBV28; clone size: NA; J gene: TRBJ1-2; CDR3 protein: CASSTDRGLSGYTF; CDR3 DNA: TGTGCCAGCAGTACGGACAGGGGTCTGTCTGGCTACACCTTC
D gene: TRBD2; V gene: TRBV5-1; clone size: NA; J gene: TRBJ2-1; CDR3 protein: CASSWGTSGSYNEQFF; CDR3 DNA: TGCGCCAGCAGCTGGGGGACTAGCGGGAGCTACAATGAGCAGTTCTTC
D gene: TRBD1; V gene: TRBV2; clone size: NA; J gene: TRBJ1-2; CDR3 protein: CASTLRTGYGYTF; CDR3 DNA: TGTGCCAGCACCCTTCGGACAGGGTATGGCTACACCTTC
D gene: TRBD1; V gene: TRBV7-2; clone size: NA; J gene: TRBJ1-2; CDR3 protein: CASSLDRGQGYGYTF; CDR3 DNA: TGTGCCAGCAGCTTGGACAGGGGGCAAGGCTATGGCTACACCTTC
D gene: TRBD2; V gene: TRBV7-2; clone size: NA; J gene: TRBJ2-1; CDR3 protein: CASSLELAGVNEQFF; CDR3 DNA: TGTGCCAGCAGCTTAGAACTAGCGGGAGTGAATGAGCAGTTCTTC
D gene: TRBD1; V gene: TRBV11-2; clone size: NA; J gene: TRBJ1-2; CDR3 protein: CASSSADRGNYGYTF; CDR3 DNA: TGTGCCAGCAGCTCAGCGGACAGGGGGAACTATGGCTACACCTTC
D gene: TRBD2; V gene: TRBV6-6; clone size: NA; J gene: TRBJ2-5; CDR3 protein: CASRTSAQETQYF; CDR3 DNA: TGTGCCAGCAGGACTAGCGCCCAAGAGACCCAGTACTTC
D gene: TRBD1; V gene: TRBV3-1/TRBV3-2; clone size: NA; J gene: TRBJ1-6; CDR3 protein: CASSRDSYSPLHF; CDR3 DNA: TGTGCCAGCAGCCGGGACAGCTATTCACCCCTCCACTTT
D gene: TRBD1; V gene: TRBV12-3/TRBV12-4; clone size: NA; J gene: TRBJ2-7; CDR3 protein: CASRLGQSYEQYF; CDR3 DNA: TGTGCCAGCAGGCTGGGACAGTCATACGAGCAGTACTTC
D gene: TRBD1; V gene: TRBV7-7; clone size: NA; J gene: TRBJ2-5; CDR3 protein: CASSLLGRGPQETQYF; CDR3 DNA: TGTGCCAGCAGCTTGTTGGGCAGGGGGCCGCAGGAGACCCAGTACTTC
D gene: NA; V gene: TRBV6-2/TRBV6-3; clone size: NA; J gene: TRBJ2-3; CDR3 protein: CASSPPTGSGDTQYF; CDR3 DNA: TGTGCCAGCAGCCCCCCAACCGGTAGCGGAGATACGCAGTATTTT
D gene: TRBD2; V gene: TRBV30; clone size: NA; J gene: TRBJ2-3; CDR3 protein: CAWNPSGSTAQYF; CDR3 DNA: TGTGCCTGGAATCCTAGCGGGAGCACTGCGCAGTATTTT
D gene: NA; V gene: TRBV19; clone size: NA; J gene: TRBJ2-5; CDR3 protein: CASSDPGWKTQYF; CDR3 DNA: TGTGCCAGTAGTGACCCAGGATGGAAGACCCAGTACTTC
D gene: TRBD1; V gene: TRBV9; clone size: NA; J gene: TRBJ2-5; CDR3 protein: CASSVDRGKQETQYF; CDR3 DNA: TGTGCCAGCAGCGTAGACAGGGGGAAACAAGAGACCCAGTACTTC
D gene: NA; V gene: TRBV28; clone size: NA; J gene: TRBJ1-1; CDR3 protein: CASSRGGRGNTEAFF; CDR3 DNA: TGTGCCAGCAGTAGGGGGGGCCGGGGTAACACTGAAGCTTTCTTT
D gene: TRBD1; V gene: TRBV19; clone size: NA; J gene: TRBJ1-2; CDR3 protein: CASSTGQGNNYGYTF; CDR3 DNA: TGTGCCAGTAGTACAGGACAGGGGAATAACTATGGCTACACCTTC
D gene: NA; V gene: TRBV5-6; clone size: NA; J gene: TRBJ2-7; CDR3 protein: CASSFRAGYSPTTEQYF; CDR3 DNA: TGTGCCAGCAGCTTCCGTGCGGGCTATAGCCCCACCACCGAGCAGTACTTC
D gene: TRBD1; V gene: TRBV19; clone size: NA; J gene: TRBJ1-2; CDR3 protein: CASSIRQGGDYGYTF; CDR3 DNA: TGTGCCAGTAGTATAAGACAGGGAGGAGACTATGGCTACACCTTC
D gene: TRBD1; V gene: TRBV7-7; clone size: NA; J gene: TRBJ2-2; CDR3 protein: CASSLLPGTGTGELFF; CDR3 DNA: TGTGCCAGCAGCTTACTCCCCGGGACAGGCACCGGGGAGCTGTTTTTT
D gene: TRBD1; V gene: TRBV25-1; clone size: NA; J gene: TRBJ2-6; CDR3 protein: CASSTTGTGANVLTF; CDR3 DNA: TGTGCCAGCAGTACGACAGGGACTGGGGCCAACGTCCTGACTTTC
D gene: NA; V gene: TRBV7-3; clone size: NA; J gene: TRBJ1-1; CDR3 protein: CASSLQGSRMNTEAFF; CDR3 DNA: TGTGCCAGCAGCCTACAGGGATCTCGAATGAACACTGAAGCTTTCTTT
D gene: NA; V gene: TRBV6-5; clone size: NA; J gene: TRBJ2-3; CDR3 protein: CSRYSTDTQYF; CDR3 DNA: TGTTCCCGTTATAGCACAGATACGCAGTATTTT
D gene: TRBD2; V gene: TRBV28; clone size: NA; J gene: TRBJ2-1; CDR3 protein: CASSLGLAGAVGQFF; CDR3 DNA: TGTGCCAGCAGTTTGGGACTAGCGGGGGCCGTTGGGCAGTTCTTC
D gene: NA; V gene: TRBV19; clone size: NA; J gene: TRBJ1-5; CDR3 protein: CASSSRADGQPQHF; CDR3 DNA: TGTGCCAGTAGCTCCAGGGCTGACGGTCAGCCCCAGCATTTT
D gene: TRBD1; V gene: TRBV9; clone size: NA; J gene: TRBJ1-2; CDR3 protein: CASSALQGVGGYTF; CDR3 DNA: TGTGCCAGCAGCGCCCTACAGGGGGTAGGCGGCTACACCTTC
D gene: NA; V gene: TRBV23-1; clone size: NA; J gene: TRBJ2-1; CDR3 protein: CASSQSMTTHQNKNNEQFF; CDR3 DNA: TGCGCCAGCAGTCAATCGATGACAACCCATCAAAACAAAAACAATGAGCAGTTCTTC
D gene: TRBD2; V gene: TRBV6-5; clone size: NA; J gene: TRBJ2-7; CDR3 protein: CASSNGGGRAYEQYF; CDR3 DNA: TGTGCCAGCAGTAATGGGGGAGGGAGAGCCTACGAGCAGTACTTC
D gene: NA; V gene: TRBV28; clone size: NA; J gene: TRBJ1-1; CDR3 protein: CASSLSLGRGRPEAFF; CDR3 DNA: TGTGCCAGCAGCCTTTCCCTGGGCAGGGGAAGGCCTGAAGCTTTCTTT
D gene: TRBD2; V gene: TRBV7-9; clone size: NA; J gene: TRBJ2-3; CDR3 protein: CASSYGTSGGTDTQYF; CDR3 DNA: TGTGCCAGCAGCTACGGGACTAGCGGAGGCACAGATACGCAGTATTTT